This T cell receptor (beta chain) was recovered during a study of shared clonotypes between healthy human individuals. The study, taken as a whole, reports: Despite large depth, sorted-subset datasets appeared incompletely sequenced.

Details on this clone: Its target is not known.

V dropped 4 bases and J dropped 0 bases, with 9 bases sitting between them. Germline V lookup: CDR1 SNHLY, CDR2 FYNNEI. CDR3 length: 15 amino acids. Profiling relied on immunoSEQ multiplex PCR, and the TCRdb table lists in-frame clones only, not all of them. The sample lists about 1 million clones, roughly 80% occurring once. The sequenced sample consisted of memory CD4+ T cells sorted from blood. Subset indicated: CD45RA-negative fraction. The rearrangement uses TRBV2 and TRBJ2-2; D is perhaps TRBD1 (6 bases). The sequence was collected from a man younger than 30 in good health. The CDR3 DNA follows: TGTGCCAGCAGTGCCCAGGGGACGAACACCGGGGAGCTGTTTTTT. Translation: CASSAQGTNTGELFF.